The 26 T cell receptor beta chains reported below all come from one sample, sequenced in a study of Ad26.COV2.S vaccination and SARS-CoV-2 variants. TCRdb keeps only in-frame clones here, not all; method: immunoSEQ multiplex PCR. The repertoire holds approximately 500,000 clones, with roughly nine tenths as singletons. Treatment noted: about 20 received Ad26.COV2.S at low or high dose, single or two shots; roughly five received placebo; per-sample allocation not given. Sample collection was performed on day 63 after the first vaccine or placebo injection. The source material was peripheral blood, sampled in a trial of Ad26.COV2.S vaccine versus placebo. These receptors were collected from a person aged 18-60 years who received the Ad26.COV2.S COVID-19 vaccine or a placebo.

This clone was observed a single time. This chain connects TRBV29-1 to TRBJ2-3, with D maybe TRBD1 (6 bases). V lost 0 bases and J lost 6, with 10 bases in between. CDR1 is SQVTM, CDR2 ANQGSEA, per germline. This CDR3 is 13 amino acids long. CDR3: CSVEDLRGDTQYF. Written as DNA, the CDR3 is TGCAGCGTTGAAGATCTTAGGGGGGATACGCAGTATTTT.

This clone appeared a single time. V gene TRBV29-1 combines with J gene TRBJ1-1; D gene unclear. Trimming removed 4 bases at V and 5 bases at J, with 11 bases between. The V gene's germline CDR1 is SQVTM and CDR2 ANQGSEA. This CDR3 has 12 residues. The CDR3 spells CSVVFRVTEAFF. The CDR3, as DNA: TGCAGCGTTGTTTTCAGAGTTACTGAAGCTTTCTTT.

This chain connects TRBV5-5 to TRBJ2-5; 9 bases match TRBD2. The CDR3 contains 14 residues. The trim removed 6 bases at V and 4 bases at J, leaving 7 bases unmatched. The germline gives CDR1 SGHKS, CDR2 YYEKEE (reference sequence). The CDR3 DNA sequence: TGTGCCAGCAACCCTCCACTAGCGGGAGAGACCCAGTACTTC. It encodes CASNPPLAGETQYF.

For this clone: At the DNA level, this CDR3 is encoded by other sequences in the same sample as well. The chain uses TRBV7-9 and TRBJ2-5; possibly TRBD2 for D (5 bases). CDR3 length equals 12 residues. V gave up 3 bases and J gave up 5 bases, with 7 bases separating them. Per the germline V gene, CDR1 is SEHNR and CDR2 is FQNEAQ (reference sequence). CDR3 sequence: CASSLDSETQYF. The CDR3 DNA sequence: TGTGCCAGCAGCTTGGACTCCGAGACCCAGTACTTC. The variable domain in full, completed from reference TRBV7-9 and TRBJ2-5, reads DTGVSQNPRHKITKRGQNVTFRCDPISEHNRLYWYRQTLGQGPEFLTYFQNEAQLEKSRLLSDRFSAERPKGSFSTLEIQRTEQGDSAMYLCASSLDSETQYFGPGTRLLVL.

The chain links TRBV28 to TRBJ1-3; unclear D gene. Trimming stripped 6 bases from V and 0 bases from J, with 6 bases between. This CDR3 is built from 13 residues. Germline V gene lookup returns CDR1 MDHEN and CDR2 SYDVKM. The CDR3 DNA is TGTGCCAGCAGCGCCGTCTCTGGAAACACCATATATTTT. This codes for CASSAVSGNTIYF.

The rearrangement links TRBV6-5 to TRBJ2-3, with 8 positions matching TRBD2. The germline V gene has CDR1 MNHEY and CDR2 SVGAGI. After removal of 10 bases from V and 0 bases from J, the junction contained 9 bases not matched to a gene. The CDR3 spans 15 residues. DNA for the CDR3: TGTGCCACCTCCCTTAGCGGGAAAAGCACAGATACGCAGTATTTT. It encodes CATSLSGKSTDTQYF.

The chain combines TRBV18 with TRBJ2-3; 10 bases match TRBD2. Germline lookup yields CDR1 KGHSH and CDR2 LQKENI. The length of the CDR3 is 18 residues. The junction had 9 bases not matched to a gene; V was cut back by 0 bases and J by 3 bases. CDR3 protein: CASSPPVLAGVSTDTQYF. The CDR3 nucleotides read TGTGCCAGCTCACCACCGGTTCTAGCGGGAGTTAGTACAGATACGCAGTATTTT.

This clone was detected a few times. The chain couples TRBV6-5 to TRBJ1-5; D ambiguous. The germline V gene encodes CDR1 MNHEY and CDR2 SVGAGI. CDR3 length equals 13 residues. V lost 5 bases and J 5 bases, leaving 10 bases between the germline ends. CDR3 DNA: TGTGCCAGCAGTCCTGAAATATATCAGCCCCAGCATTTT. This sequence encodes CASSPEIYQPQHF.

V gene TRBV30 combines with J gene TRBJ1-6; D is possibly TRBD1 (6 bases). Trimming pared 3 bases from V and 7 bases from J, leaving 13 bases between. The CDR3 covers 14 residues. From germline, CDR1 is GTSNPN and CDR2 SVGIG (reference sequence). Here the CDR3 reads CAWRTTGPNSPLHF. The CDR3 region has the DNA TGTGCCTGGAGGACAACAGGGCCGAATTCACCCCTCCACTTT.

The chain recombines TRBV28 with TRBJ1-2, with 7 bases that match TRBD1. Germline values: CDR1 MDHEN, CDR2 SYDVKM. CDR3 length equals 16 residues. The J segment lost 2 bases and the V segment lost 6 bases, leaving 12 bases of the junction unmatched. The CDR3 here is CASSLKTGVPNYGYTF. In DNA, the CDR3 is TGTGCCAGCAGCCTAAAAACAGGGGTTCCCAACTATGGCTACACCTTC.

V usage is TRBV7-9 and J usage is TRBJ2-3; TRBD2 matches at 8 bases. Unmatched junction bases numbered 5, after V lost 1 base and J lost 2 bases. Germline V gene data show CDR1 as SEHNR and CDR2 as FQNEAQ (reference sequence). This CDR3 comprises 16 residues. The CDR3 here is CASSLGGTRITDTQYF. CDR3 DNA sequence: TGTGCCAGCAGCTTAGGGGGGACTAGGATCACAGATACGCAGTATTTT.

This clone was detected only a few times. This chain joins TRBV30 and TRBJ1-6; 9 bases agree with TRBD1. This CDR3 has 15 amino acids. CDR1 GTSNPN and CDR2 SVGIG come from the germline V gene (reference sequence). The J segment lost 9 bases and the V segment lost 3 bases, leaving 9 bases of the junction unmatched. The CDR3 nucleotides read TGTGCCTGGAGGTCGGACAGGGGTCTAAGTTCACCCCTCCACTTT. It is translated as CAWRSDRGLSSPLHF.

This chain joins TRBV12-3 or TRBV12-4 and TRBJ2-5; D unresolved. The CDR3 is 13 residues long. Trimming stripped 2 bases from V and 5 bases from J, with 9 bases between. The CDR3 loop reads CASSLTSSETQYF. CDR3 nucleotide sequence: TGTGCCAGCAGTTTAACCTCGTCGGAGACCCAGTACTTC.

The table lists this clone with a few counts. The chain links TRBV24-1 to TRBJ1-2, with D tentatively TRBD1 (6 bases). The germline V and J ends were trimmed by 4 bases and 4 bases, with 6 bases remaining between them. CDR1 is KGHDR, CDR2 SFDVKD, per germline. The length of the CDR3 is 12 residues. The CDR3 nucleotides are TGTGCCACCAGTGAGGGGGCCTATGGCTACACCTTC. Its translation is CATSEGAYGYTF.

The genes are TRBV21-1 and TRBJ1-3. TRBV21-1 has pseudogene status. The length of the CDR3 is 14 residues. The chain's CDR3 is CASSMGGSGNTIYF. The CDR3 coding sequence is TGTGCCAGCAGCATGGGGGGCTCTGGAAACACCATATATTTT.

V usage is TRBV27 and J usage is TRBJ2-2, with D perhaps given as TRBD1 or TRBD2 (5 bases each). The CDR3 extends over 13 amino acids. CDR1 is MNHEY, CDR2 SMNVEV, per germline (reference sequence). V gave up 3 bases and J gave up 6 bases, with 8 bases separating them. The CDR3 region has the DNA TGTGCCAGCAGTTTCGGGACCCCCGGGGAGCTGTTTTTT. Amino acids: CASSFGTPGELFF.

V gene TRBV25-1 combines with J gene TRBJ1-1; a possible D gene is TRBD1 (6 bases). With 4 bases removed from V and 1 base from J, the gap between germline ends came to 10 bases. This CDR3 has 14 amino acids. Germline V CDR1 and CDR2: MGHDK, SYGVNS. Written as DNA, the CDR3 is TGTGCCAGCAGTGGTACAGGGAGGAACACTGAAGCTTTCTTT. Translated: CASSGTGRNTEAFF.

The gene calls are TRBV10-3 and TRBJ1-5; unclear D gene. Germline V gives CDR1 ENHRY, CDR2 SYGVKD. V dropped 0 bases and J dropped 0 bases, with 6 bases sitting between them. The CDR3 extends over 15 amino acids. CDR3 loop: CAISESRNSNQPQHF. CDR3 DNA sequence: TGTGCCATCAGTGAGTCTCGCAATAGCAATCAGCCCCAGCATTTT.

This clone was counted between two and nine times. The chain couples TRBV6-1 to TRBJ1-2; no clear D gene. The V gene lost 1 base and the J gene lost 6 bases, with 12 bases spanning the gap. The CDR3 length is 14 residues. CDR1 is MNHNS, CDR2 SASEGT, per germline. This CDR3 reads CASSEGWGEDGYTF. The CDR3 nucleotides are TGTGCCAGCAGTGAAGGGTGGGGTGAGGATGGCTACACCTTC.

The rearrangement links TRBV25-1 to TRBJ2-7, with TRBD1 identical over 7 bases. The CDR3 loop spans 15 amino acids. The V gene's germline CDR1 is MGHDK and CDR2 SYGVNS. Trimming took 6 bases from V and 6 from J; bases not matched to a gene: 14. The CDR3 loop is CASRGTARPLSEQYF. The CDR3 DNA is TGTGCCAGCAGAGGGACAGCCCGCCCCCTTAGCGAGCAGTACTTC.

The chain has TRBV2 and TRBJ1-1; D gene ambiguous. The CDR3 contains 13 residues. The germline V gene encodes CDR1 SNHLY and CDR2 FYNNEI. Trimming took 7 bases from V and 0 from J, leaving 9 bases between them. The CDR3, as DNA: TGTGCCAGCAAGGTAGAGCTGAACACTGAAGCTTTCTTT. Translating gives CASKVELNTEAFF.

This chain connects TRBV12-5 to TRBJ2-1; the D gene is possibly TRBD1 (6 bases). Germline loops: CDR1 LGHNT, CDR2 FRNRAP. The ends were cut back, 7 bases at V and 7 bases at J, with 11 bases in the middle. This CDR3 has 12 residues. CDR3 DNA sequence: TGTGCTAGTGCCCGAGGGGGAAATGAGCAGTTCTTC. Residues: CASARGGNEQFF.

The rearrangement joins TRBV5-1 to TRBJ2-2; TRBD1 is a possible D gene (6 bases). The germline V gene encodes CDR1 SGHRS and CDR2 YFSETQ. This CDR3 comprises 18 residues. The V end was cut by 3 bases, the J end by 5 bases, with 23 bases between. The CDR3 sequence: CASSYLGQPKQETGELFF. The CDR3 DNA follows: TGCGCCAGCAGCTATCTCGGACAGCCAAAACAAGAGACCGGGGAGCTGTTTTTT.

The gene calls are TRBV30 and TRBJ1-5; D is unclear. The CDR3 is made up of 12 amino acids. Deletions cut 0 bases from V and 3 bases from J, with 3 bases between. CDR1 and CDR2 from the germline V gene are GTSNPN and SVGIG (reference sequence). Written as DNA, the CDR3 is TGTGCCTGGAGTGTAGACAATCAGCCCCAGCATTTT. This codes for CAWSVDNQPQHF. Supplemented by reference TRBV30 and TRBJ1-5, the full variable domain reads SQTIHQWPATLVQPVGSPLSLECTVEGTSNPNLYWYRQAAGRGLQLLFYSVGIGQISSEVPQNLSASRPQDRQFILSSKKLLLSDSGFYLCAWSVDNQPQHFGDGTRLSIL.

The rearrangement links TRBV19 to TRBJ2-7; 7 nucleotides agree with TRBD2. Germline V lookup: CDR1 LNHDA, CDR2 SQIVND (reference sequence). The CDR3 is 15 residues long. Trimming took 4 bases from V and 0 from J; bases not matched to a gene: 6. CDR3 coding DNA: TGTGCCAGTAGTACCTCATCGGGGGGCTCCTACGAGCAGTACTTC. Translating gives CASSTSSGGSYEQYF.

This clone was recorded at least ten times. The chain combines TRBV5-4 with TRBJ2-1; possibly TRBD2 for D (6 bases). CDR1 and CDR2 (germline): SGHNT, YYREEE (reference sequence). Trimming left V 5 bases short and J 13 bases short, with 19 bases between. The CDR3 runs to 13 residues. The CDR3 region is CASRPRTSLRQFF. In DNA form, the CDR3 reads TGTGCCAGCAGACCAAGAACTAGCCTCAGACAGTTCTTC.